Shown below are 32 T cell receptor beta chains from a single sample sequenced in a study of blood T cell repertoires in COVID-19. TCRdb's table, derived via immunoSEQ multiplex PCR, lists solely in-frame clones and lacks some. The profile shows tens of thousands of clones, about nine tenths of them singletons. Sequenced: peripheral blood. These receptors were taken from a man in his thirties or forties with acute or convalescent COVID-19.

The chain couples TRBV18 to TRBJ2-7, with 8 bases matching TRBD2. V lost 2 bases to trimming and J lost 5 bases; unmatched junction nucleotides: 8. Germline V gene sequence: CDR1 KGHSH, CDR2 LQKENI. The length of the CDR3 is 15 residues. The CDR3, as DNA: TGTGCCAGCTCACCAGGTTCCGGGAGGGGCAACGAGCAGTACTTC. This translates into CASSPGSGRGNEQYF.

V usage is TRBV4-2 and J usage is TRBJ2-7; TRBD2 agrees at 8 bases. This CDR3 has 16 residues. Germline CDR1 reads LGHNA; CDR2 reads YNFKEQ. V lost 1 base, J lost 0 bases, and 5 bases stayed unmatched. The CDR3 region is CASSQGLAGTSYEQYF. CDR3 bases: TGTGCCAGCAGCCAAGGTCTAGCGGGTACCTCCTACGAGCAGTACTTC.

The gene calls are TRBV18 and TRBJ1-1; D gene ambiguous. Deletions cut 8 bases from V and 5 bases from J, with 9 bases between. CDR1 is KGHSH and CDR2 is LQKENI in the germline V gene. This CDR3 contains 11 residues. CDR3 residues: CASLGGTEAFF. CDR3 DNA: TGTGCCAGCCTCGGTGGTACTGAAGCTTTCTTT.

This clone was seen only a few times. The chain links TRBV28 to TRBJ1-6, with D hard to call. The germline gives CDR1 MDHEN, CDR2 SYDVKM. The length of the CDR3 is 13 residues. Trimming pared 6 bases from V and 7 bases from J, leaving 10 bases between. The CDR3 here is CASRISWNSPLHF. As DNA, the CDR3 is TGTGCCAGCAGAATTAGTTGGAATTCACCCCTCCACTTT.

The V and J genes are TRBV19 and TRBJ2-1, with TRBD2 identical over 13 bases. Trimming took 3 bases from V and 5 from J; bases not matched to a gene: 10. The V gene's germline CDR1 is LNHDA and CDR2 SQIVND (reference sequence). CDR3 length: 18 residues. CDR3 loop: CASSIGLAGEVADNEQFF. The CDR3 DNA sequence: TGTGCCAGTAGTATCGGACTAGCGGGAGAGGTAGCGGACAATGAGCAGTTCTTC.

This clone is a singleton in its sample. The chain employs TRBV15 and TRBJ2-3; D possibly corresponds to TRBD2 (5 bases). CDR1 is LNHNV, CDR2 YYDKDF, per germline (reference sequence). The CDR3 covers 13 residues. V lost 0 bases, J lost 6 bases, and 7 bases lay in between. The CDR3 nucleotides are TGTGCCACCAGCAGAGATAAGCGGGATACGCAGTATTTT. It yields the protein CATSRDKRDTQYF.

The genes are TRBV21-1 and TRBJ2-7; the D call in the table, TRBD2, was not verified against the DNA. TRBV21-1 counts as a pseudogene. The CDR3 length is 14 residues. The CDR3 DNA reads as TGTGCCAGCAGCAAACCGGGACTAATATACGAGCAGTACTTC. Its protein is CASSKPGLIYEQYF.

The chain links TRBV20-1 to TRBJ2-7; TRBD1 matches at 7 bases. The CDR3 has 11 residues. CDR1 is DFQATT and CDR2 is SNEGSKA in the germline V gene (reference sequence). The ends lost 4 bases at V and 4 bases at J; junction bases unmatched: 1. The CDR3 region is CSATGGYEQYF. CDR3 coding DNA: TGCAGTGCTACAGGGGGATACGAGCAGTACTTC.

Here the CDR3 DNA reads TGTGCCATCAGAGACACCTTGGACAATGAGCAGTTCTTC. This translates into CAIRDTLDNEQFF. The chain employs TRBV10-3 and TRBJ2-1; no firm D call. Trimming took off 6 bases at V and 5 bases at J, with 11 bases between the two ends. The length of the CDR3 is 13 residues. In germline, CDR1 is ENHRY, CDR2 SYGVKD.

The rearrangement joins TRBV18 to TRBJ2-5; the match to TRBD1 covers 12 bases. Germline CDR1 reads KGHSH; CDR2 reads LQKENI. Trimming at V came to 2 bases and at J to 1 base, leaving 2 bases not matched to a gene. The CDR3 totals 16 residues. CDR3 bases: TGTGCCAGCTCACCAATGGGACAGGGGGCCCAAGAGACCCAGTACTTC. This codes for CASSPMGQGAQETQYF.

The chain employs TRBV7-2 and TRBJ1-5, with 9 bases matching TRBD1. Germline CDR1 SGHTA, CDR2 FQGNSA. CDR3 size: 15 residues. The J segment lost 6 bases and the V segment lost 5 bases, leaving 8 bases of the junction unmatched. The CDR3 loop reads CASSAQGADGQPQHF. For the CDR3, the DNA is TGTGCCAGCAGCGCACAGGGGGCGGACGGTCAGCCCCAGCATTTT. The variable domain in full, with the rest retrieved from reference TRBV7-2 and TRBJ1-5, is GAGVSQSPSNKVTEKGKDVELRCDPISGHTALYWYRQSLGQGLEFLIYFQGNSAPDKSGLPSDRFSAERTGGSVSTLTIQRTQQEDSAVYLCASSAQGADGQPQHFGDGTRLSIL.

This clone appeared a single time. This sequence joins TRBV28 and TRBJ2-1; D may be TRBD2 (6 bases). Germline lookup yields CDR1 MDHEN and CDR2 SYDVKM. The ends were cut back, 6 bases at V and 7 bases at J, with 25 bases in the middle. This CDR3 is built from 17 residues. CDR3 coding DNA: TGTGCCAGCAGCCCCCCCGCCAAGGGAGGTTTATGGAATGAGCAGTTCTTC. Its protein product is CASSPPAKGGLWNEQFF.

CDR3 region: CASSLPSGATDTQYF. The CDR3 DNA reads as TGTGCCAGCAGTTTACCCTCTGGGGCCACAGATACGCAGTATTTT. This sequence joins TRBV28 and TRBJ2-3; perhaps TRBD1 as D (5 bases). Trimming removed 2 bases at V and 2 bases at J, with 11 bases between. The CDR3 runs 15 residues. CDR1 and CDR2 from the germline V gene are MDHEN and SYDVKM.

The chain couples TRBV29-1 to TRBJ2-7, with 9 bases fitting TRBD2. V trimming: 0 bases; J trimming: 3 bases; junction bases outside the gene matches: 9. Per germline, CDR1 SQVTM and CDR2 ANQGSEA. This CDR3 has 16 residues. Written as DNA, the CDR3 is TGCAGCGTTGAAGATTATTATGCGGGAGGGGACTACGAGCAGTACTTC. It is translated as CSVEDYYAGGDYEQYF.

CDR3 nucleotides: TGTGCCAGCAGCTTACTTCGCTTCGGGACTAGCGGTTACAATGAGCAGTTCTTC. Translated, it gives CASSLLRFGTSGYNEQFF. This chain links TRBV7-9 with TRBJ2-1; 11 bases fit TRBD2. CDR3 length: 18 residues. The ends lost 2 bases at V and 4 bases at J; junction bases unmatched: 10. The germline CDR1 and CDR2 sequences are SEHNR and FQNEAQ (reference sequence).

The J gene is TRBJ2-7, the V gene TRBV2, with 7 nucleotides matching TRBD1. Germline CDR1 is SNHLY and CDR2 is FYNNEI. The CDR3 covers 14 residues. The junction had 5 bases not matched to a gene; V was cut back by 3 bases and J by 3 bases. The CDR3 nucleotides read TGTGCCAGCAGTGAGTATTCAGGGGGCTACGAGCAGTACTTC. Translating it yields CASSEYSGGYEQYF.

This sequence joins TRBV11-2 and TRBJ2-1; TRBD2 is a possible D gene (6 bases). V lost 5 bases to trimming and J lost 15 bases, with 14 bases between them. CDR3 length equals 11 residues. CDR1 SGHAT and CDR2 FQNNGV come from the germline V gene. This CDR3 is CASSTGPGLFF. CDR3 in DNA: TGTGCCAGCAGCACGGGACCGGGACTGTTCTTC. The variable domain in full, completed from reference TRBV11-2 and TRBJ2-1, reads EAGVAQSPRYKIIEKRQSVAFWCNPISGHATLYWYQQILGQGPKLLIQFQNNGVVDDSQLPKDRFSAERLKGVDSTLKIQPAKLEDSAVYLCASSTGPGLFFGPGTRLTVL.

The chain couples TRBV5-1 to TRBJ2-5; tentatively, D is TRBD1 (6 bases). The CDR3 totals 15 residues. Germline loops: CDR1 SGHRS, CDR2 YFSETQ. Deletions cut 3 bases from V and 1 base from J, with 13 bases between. CDR3 amino acids: CASSSGTFVQETQYF. Here the CDR3 DNA reads TGCGCCAGCAGCTCCGGGACATTCGTCCAAGAGACCCAGTACTTC.

V gene TRBV3-1 (or the pseudogene TRBV3-2) combines with J gene TRBJ2-1; D is uncertain. Trimming took off 2 bases at V and 9 bases at J, with 11 bases between the two ends. The V gene's germline CDR1 is LGHDT and CDR2 YNNKEL (reference sequence). This CDR3 has 13 amino acids. This CDR3 is CASSQSARGEQFF. The CDR3 DNA is TGTGCCAGCAGCCAAAGCGCTCGCGGTGAGCAGTTCTTC.

The chain recombines TRBV6-5 with TRBJ2-1; D is ambiguous. CDR1 is MNHEY, CDR2 SVGAGI, per germline. There are 13 residues in the CDR3. The germline V and J ends were trimmed by 4 bases and 4 bases, with 8 bases remaining between them. CDR3 in amino acids: CASSSSPYNEQFF. DNA for the CDR3: TGTGCCAGCAGTTCCTCTCCTTACAATGAGCAGTTCTTC.

The chain couples TRBV28 to TRBJ2-7, with 11 positions matching TRBD1. This CDR3 region has 17 residues. V lost 3 bases and J lost 4; bases outside the gene matches: 11. Germline V gene sequence: CDR1 MDHEN, CDR2 SYDVKM. The CDR3 bases are TGTGCCAGCAGTTTGGACAGGGGGCGGCGGCGAGGATACGAGCAGTACTTC. This codes for CASSLDRGRRRGYEQYF.

The rearrangement joins TRBV29-1 to TRBJ2-1; 7 bases fit TRBD2. V shed 6 bases, J shed 6 bases, and the junction held 8 bases outside the gene matches. Germline V gene data show CDR1 as SQVTM and CDR2 as ANQGSEA. This CDR3 region has 13 residues. CDR3 nucleotides: TGCAGCGTCCGTGCTAGCGGCTCCAATGAGCAGTTCTTC. Translated, it gives CSVRASGSNEQFF.

The V and J genes are TRBV5-1 and TRBJ2-1; 9 bases align to TRBD1. V dropped 6 bases and J dropped 9; count of bases not matched to a gene: 13. The germline V gene has CDR1 SGHRS and CDR2 YFSETQ. This CDR3 contains 15 residues. CDR3 nucleotide sequence: TGCGCCAGCACCTCCGGGACAGGGTATACAAGTGAGCAGTTCTTC. The encoded protein is CASTSGTGYTSEQFF. The whole variable domain, filled in from reference TRBV5-1 and TRBJ2-1, reads KAGVTQTPRYLIKTRGQQVTLSCSPISGHRSVSWYQQTPGQGLQFLFEYFSETQRNKGNFPGRFSGRQFSNSRSEMNVSTLELGDSALYLCASTSGTGYTSEQFFGPGTRLTVL.

This chain uses TRBV5-4 with TRBJ2-2, with 7 bases matching TRBD1. The CDR3 totals 16 residues. Germline V gives CDR1 SGHNT, CDR2 YYREEE (reference sequence). After removal of 4 bases from V and 3 bases from J, the junction contained 9 bases not matched to a gene. The CDR3 is CASSRPGTDYTGELFF. The CDR3 nucleotides read TGTGCCAGCAGCAGGCCCGGGACAGATTACACCGGGGAGCTGTTTTTT.

V gene TRBV7-9 combines with J gene TRBJ2-5; 8 nucleotides agree with TRBD2. J lost 0 bases, V lost 5 bases, and 11 bases had no gene match. Germline values: CDR1 SEHNR, CDR2 FQNEAQ (reference sequence). The CDR3 is 17 amino acids. As DNA, the CDR3 is TGTGCCAGCAGCCCCGTGTTGCCGGGAGGGGACCAAGAGACCCAGTACTTC. The encoded protein is CASSPVLPGGDQETQYF. Full variable domain (outside the CDR3, taken from reference TRBV7-9 and TRBJ2-5): DTGVSQNPRHKITKRGQNVTFRCDPISEHNRLYWYRQTLGQGPEFLTYFQNEAQLEKSRLLSDRFSAERPKGSFSTLEIQRTEQGDSAMYLCASSPVLPGGDQETQYFGPGTRLLVL.

V and J are TRBV19 and TRBJ2-7; 7 bases are a match to TRBD2. The junction had 6 bases not matched to a gene; V was cut back by 1 base and J by 3 bases. Germline CDR1 and CDR2: LNHDA and SQIVND (reference sequence). The CDR3 length is 15 residues. The CDR3 DNA reads as TGTGCCAGTAGTATAGGGGGGGGATTTAGCTACGAGCAGTACTTC. It translates to CASSIGGGFSYEQYF. Full variable domain (remainder filled in from reference TRBV19 and TRBJ2-7): DGGITQSPKYLFRKEGQNVTLSCEQNLNHDAMYWYRQDPGQGLRLIYYSQIVNDFQKGDIAEGYSVSREKKESFPLTVTSAQKNPTAFYLCASSIGGGFSYEQYFGPGTRLTVT.

The chain combines TRBV6-2 or TRBV6-3 with TRBJ2-7; D unresolved. Between the trimmed V and J ends, which lost 6 bases and 1 base, there was a span of 16 bases. The CDR3 is 15 amino acids. Germline CDR1 is MNHEY and CDR2 is SVGEGT. This chain's CDR3 is CASSPRRPSSYEQYF. Written as DNA, the CDR3 is TGTGCCAGCAGCCCCAGACGACCTAGTTCCTACGAGCAGTACTTC.

This clone was observed a single time. The genes are TRBV25-1 and TRBJ2-6; D uncertain. The CDR3 extends over 13 amino acids. Per the germline V gene, CDR1 is MGHDK and CDR2 is SYGVNS. V lost 6 bases and J lost 6, with 9 bases in between. The CDR3, as DNA: TGTGCCAGCAGGTCCGTGGCGGCCAACGTCCTGACTTTC. Its translation is CASRSVAANVLTF.

In its sample, this clone was seen once. This chain links TRBV3-1 (or the pseudogene TRBV3-2) with TRBJ1-1; 7 nucleotides align to TRBD1. This CDR3 has 14 residues. Germline assignment: CDR1 LGHDT and CDR2 YNNKEL (reference sequence). Germline trimming cut 1 base from V and 3 bases from J; bases unmatched to any gene: 2. The CDR3 coding sequence is TGTGCCAGCAGCCAAGGGGACAGAGACACTGAAGCTTTCTTT. Translation gives CASSQGDRDTEAFF.

This clone appeared once. The V call is TRBV11-1, the J call TRBJ2-1; the D gene is possibly TRBD2 (5 bases). The CDR3 extends over 15 amino acids. Germline CDR1 reads SGHAT; CDR2 reads FQDESV (reference sequence). V was clipped by 3 bases and J by 0 bases, with 9 bases between them. The CDR3 loop is CASSFERSSYNEQFF. CDR3 in DNA: TGTGCCAGCAGCTTCGAGCGGAGCTCCTACAATGAGCAGTTCTTC. The whole variable domain, remainder taken from reference TRBV11-1 and TRBJ2-1, is EAEVAQSPRYKITEKSQAVAFWCDPISGHATLYWYRQILGQGPELLVQFQDESVVDDSQLPKDRFSAERLKGVDSTLKIQPAELGDSAMYLCASSFERSSYNEQFFGPGTRLTVL.

V gene TRBV3-1 (or the pseudogene TRBV3-2) combines with J gene TRBJ2-7; 7 bases agree with TRBD2. Looked up from germline, CDR1 is LGHDT and CDR2 is YNNKEL (reference sequence). V trimming: 4 bases; J trimming: 0 bases; junction bases outside the gene matches: 0. The CDR3 contains 13 residues. DNA for the CDR3: TGTGCCAGCAGCCGCGGGGGCTCCTACGAGCAGTACTTC. Amino acid sequence: CASSRGGSYEQYF.

V and J are TRBV9 and TRBJ2-7; D is perhaps TRBD1 (5 bases). Trimming pared 4 bases from V and 1 base from J, leaving 15 bases between. CDR3 length: 15 amino acids. Germline V CDR1 and CDR2: SGDLS, YYNGEE. This CDR3 reads CASSLQGAPSYEQYF. CDR3 nucleotide sequence: TGTGCCAGCAGCTTACAAGGGGCACCTTCCTACGAGCAGTACTTC.